These T cell receptor beta chains were read from a single sample in a study of shared clonotypes between healthy human individuals. The assay was immunoSEQ multiplex PCR, and TCRdb's table has in-frame clones only and misses some. Of about 480,000 clones listed, about four fifths were seen once; the top ten hold 10% to 15%. Sequencing input: PBMCs. The source is a woman in her forties in good health. Some clones in this sample may be carry-over from other donors' samples. The CDR3 runs from the conserved cysteine through the conserved F or W. D genes are given only for firm matches. The size entry is marked missing in some rows and otherwise reads once, few, many or a size class.

>-|TRBD2|TRBJ2-3|TRBV7-8
CASSLAVAGGSDTQYF
TGTGCCAGCAGCTTAGCTGTCGCGGGAGGGTCGGATACGCAGTATTTT
>-|TRBD1|TRBJ1-2|TRBV15
CATSRVEWGQDGYGYTF
TGTGCCACCAGCAGAGTCGAGTGGGGACAGGATGGGTATGGCTACACCTTC
>-|-|TRBJ1-2|TRBV19
CASSIQGLDGYTF
TGTGCCAGTAGTATTCAGGGATTGGATGGCTACACCTTC
>-|TRBD2|TRBJ2-1|TRBV18
CASSATSGSPHEQFF
TGTGCCAGCTCCGCCACTAGCGGGAGTCCCCATGAGCAGTTCTTC
>-|-|TRBJ1-4|TRBV21-1
CASSKNCRCRTGWRKLFF
TGTGCCAGCAGCAAAAATTGTAGGTGTAGGACAGGGTGGAGGAAACTGTTTTTT
>-|TRBD1|TRBJ2-7|TRBV28
CASKGQGAYEQYF
TGTGCCAGCAAGGGACAGGGGGCGTACGAGCAGTACTTC
>-|-|TRBJ2-7|TRBV18
CASSPQQGSSYEQYF
TGTGCCAGCTCACCACAGCAGGGGAGCTCCTACGAGCAGTACTTC
>-|-|TRBJ2-7|TRBV9
CAQGTSRTHEQYF
TGTGCTCAAGGGACCAGTCGAACCCACGAGCAGTACTTC
>-|TRBD2|TRBJ2-7|TRBV7-9
CASSTRTSGTLEQYF
TGTGCCAGCAGCACACGGACTAGCGGGACACTTGAGCAGTACTTC
>-|TRBD1|TRBJ1-4|TRBV30
CAWGGGGDEKLFF
TGTGCCTGGGGAGGAGGGGGCGATGAAAAACTGTTTTTT
>-|-|TRBJ2-1|TRBV13
CASSPPGYNEQFF
TGTGCCAGCAGCCCTCCAGGGTACAATGAGCAGTTCTTC
>-|-|TRBJ2-3|TRBV11-2
CASSLDPGTYTDTQYF
TGTGCCAGCAGCTTAGATCCCGGGACCTACACAGATACGCAGTATTTT
>-|-|TRBJ2-5|TRBV6-1
CASVTTKSPVTQYF
TGTGCCAGCGTGACTACGAAATCTCCCGTGACCCAGTACTTC
>-|-|TRBJ2-5|TRBV10-3
CAISGKGGETQYF
TGTGCCATCAGTGGGAAGGGGGGCGAGACCCAGTACTTC
>few|-|TRBJ1-1|TRBV6-1
CASSVKQGGSTEAFF
TGTGCCAGCAGTGTAAAACAGGGTGGGAGCACTGAAGCTTTCTTT
>-|-|TRBJ1-1|TRBV5-4
CASSPGGLSEAFF
TGTGCCAGCAGTCCCGGGGGACTGAGCGAAGCTTTCTTT
>-|-|TRBJ2-7|TRBV27
CASRRQGNYEQYF
TGTGCCAGCAGGCGGCAGGGCAACTACGAGCAGTACTTC
>-|TRBD2|TRBJ2-1|TRBV10-1
CASSLSGTYNEQFF
TGCGCCAGCAGCCTTAGCGGGACCTACAATGAGCAGTTCTTC
>-|-|TRBJ2-1|TRBV5-1
CASSLEGLKFF
TGCGCCAGCAGCTTGGAGGGGTTAAAGTTCTTC
>few|TRBD1|TRBJ1-5|TRBV19
CASTSGTDSNQPQHF
TGTGCCAGTACCTCCGGGACAGATAGCAATCAGCCCCAGCATTTT
>-|-|TRBJ2-2|TRBV7-7
CASSSASGELFF
TGTGCTAGCAGCTCCGCCTCCGGGGAGCTGTTTTTT
>-|TRBD2|TRBJ2-3|TRBV7-2
CASSLQTSGSADTQYF
TGTGCCAGCAGCTTACAGACTAGCGGGAGTGCAGATACGCAGTATTTT
>-|-|TRBJ2-2|TRBV7-3
CASSSQPGSGELFF
TGTGCCAGCAGCTCTCAGCCTGGATCCGGGGAGCTGTTTTTT
>-|TRBD1|TRBJ1-2|TRBV28
CASSSGGQARVHTF
TGTGCCAGCAGTTCCGGGGGACAGGCAAGGGTACACACCTTC
>-|-|TRBJ2-1|TRBV28
CASTEGDAQSYNEQFF
TGTGCCAGCACCGAGGGTGATGCGCAGTCCTACAATGAGCAGTTCTTC
>-|TRBD1|TRBJ2-3|TRBV11-2
CASSLGSQGVDTQYF
TGTGCCAGCAGCTTAGGATCCCAGGGGGTAGATACGCAGTATTTT
>-|-|TRBJ2-5|TRBV6-1
CASSLNGETQYF
TGTGCCAGCAGTTTAAACGGGGAGACCCAGTACTTC
>-|TRBD1|TRBJ2-7|TRBV28
CASNRRQGGSYEQYF
TGTGCCAGCAACCGCCGACAGGGGGGCTCCTACGAGCAGTACTTC
>-|-|TRBJ1-5|TRBV4-2
CASSQAFGGGNQPQHF
TGTGCCAGCAGCCAAGCCTTCGGGGGAGGCAATCAGCCCCAGCATTTT
>-|TRBD1|TRBJ2-4|TRBV5-1
CASSSDRGPLSF
TGCGCCAGCAGCTCGGACAGGGGGCCCCTCAGCTTC
>-|-|TRBJ2-7|TRBV27
CASSLRVYYEQYF
TGTGCCAGCAGTTTACGTGTGTACTACGAGCAGTACTTC
>once|-|TRBJ2-7|TRBV7-9
CASSRWDGTYEQYF
TGTGCCAGCAGTCGGTGGGACGGAACCTACGAGCAGTACTTC
>-|TRBD1|TRBJ2-3|TRBV23-1
CASIDRGRTDTQYF
TGCGCCAGCATAGACAGGGGGCGTACAGATACGCAGTATTTT
>-|TRBD1|TRBJ1-5|TRBV30
CAWSVGDRGWPGNQPQHF
TGTGCCTGGAGTGTTGGGGACAGGGGATGGCCGGGCAATCAGCCCCAGCATTTT
>-|-|TRBJ1-1|TRBV5-1
CASSNLGQTNTEAFF
TGCGCCAGCAGCAACCTCGGACAGACGAACACTGAAGCTTTCTTT
>-|TRBD1|TRBJ2-2|TRBV30
CAWRSQDRGPYMTGELFF
TGTGCCTGGAGAAGCCAAGACAGGGGGCCGTACATGACCGGGGAGCTGTTTTTT
>-|TRBD2|TRBJ2-7|TRBV5-3
CARSLCRGGGYEQYF
TGTGCCAGAAGCTTGTGCCGGGGGGGTGGCTACGAGCAGTACTTC
>-|-|TRBJ2-3|TRBV4-1
CASSQRRVGGTDTQYF
TGCGCCAGCAGCCAACGCAGGGTGGGGGGCACAGATACGCAGTATTTT
>-|-|TRBJ2-5|TRBV6-5
CASSYKVGKTQYF
TGTGCCAGCAGTTACAAGGTCGGGAAGACCCAGTACTTC
>-|-|TRBJ2-5|TRBV25-1
CASSERGETQYF
TGTGCCAGCAGTGAGAGAGGGGAGACCCAGTACTTC
>-|-|TRBJ2-1|TRBV5-1
CASSNKLASVYNEQFF
TGCGCCAGCAGTAATAAACTAGCCTCGGTCTACAATGAGCAGTTCTTC
>-|-|TRBJ1-1|TRBV10-3
CAIRPGQNVNTEAFF
TGTGCCATCAGACCAGGACAGAACGTGAACACTGAAGCTTTCTTT
>-|-|TRBJ2-1|TRBV19
CASTTLGGYNEQFF
TGTGCCAGTACCACCTTGGGAGGCTACAATGAGCAGTTCTTC
>-|-|TRBJ1-1|TRBV14
CASSVRMQGVAFF
TGTGCCAGCAGCGTAAGGATGCAGGGCGTAGCTTTCTTT
>-|-|TRBJ1-5|TRBV7-2
CASSLAGAGRQPQHF
TGTGCCAGCAGCTTAGCGGGGGCAGGTAGGCAGCCCCAGCATTTT
>-|-|TRBJ2-7|TRBV30
CACRGRASSYEQYF
TGTGCCTGTAGGGGGAGGGCCAGCTCCTACGAGCAGTACTTC
>-|TRBD1|TRBJ2-1|TRBV25-1
CATATGAVDEQFF
TGTGCCACCGCGACAGGGGCAGTAGATGAGCAGTTCTTC
>-|-|TRBJ1-5|TRBV5-8
CASSLERDSNQPQHF
TGTGCCAGCAGCTTGGAACGGGATAGCAATCAGCCCCAGCATTTT
>-|TRBD2|TRBJ2-1|TRBV5-4
CASSLVRLASYNEQFF
TGTGCCAGCAGCTTGGTGAGACTAGCGAGCTACAATGAGCAGTTCTTC
>-|-|TRBJ2-2|TRBV7-3
CASSFTSSNTGELFF
TGTGCCAGCAGCTTTACTTCCTCGAACACCGGGGAGCTGTTTTTT
>-|TRBD1|TRBJ2-3|TRBV7-9
CASSRQGAVDTQYF
TGTGCCAGCAGCAGACAGGGGGCAGTAGATACGCAGTATTTT
>-|-|TRBJ1-4|TRBV5-6
CASSSRHRREKLFF
TGTGCCAGCAGCTCCCGACATAGGAGAGAAAAACTGTTTTTT
>-|TRBD1|TRBJ2-1|TRBV6-1
CASSEDTGGGYNEQFF
TGTGCCAGCAGTGAAGATACAGGGGGCGGCTACAATGAGCAGTTCTTC
>-|-|TRBJ2-1|TRBV30
CAWGAHNEQFF
TGTGCCTGGGGGGCCCACAATGAGCAGTTCTTC
>-|-|TRBJ1-1|TRBV5-1
CASSEQTFSTEAFF
TGCGCCAGCAGCGAGCAGACTTTTAGCACTGAAGCTTTCTTT